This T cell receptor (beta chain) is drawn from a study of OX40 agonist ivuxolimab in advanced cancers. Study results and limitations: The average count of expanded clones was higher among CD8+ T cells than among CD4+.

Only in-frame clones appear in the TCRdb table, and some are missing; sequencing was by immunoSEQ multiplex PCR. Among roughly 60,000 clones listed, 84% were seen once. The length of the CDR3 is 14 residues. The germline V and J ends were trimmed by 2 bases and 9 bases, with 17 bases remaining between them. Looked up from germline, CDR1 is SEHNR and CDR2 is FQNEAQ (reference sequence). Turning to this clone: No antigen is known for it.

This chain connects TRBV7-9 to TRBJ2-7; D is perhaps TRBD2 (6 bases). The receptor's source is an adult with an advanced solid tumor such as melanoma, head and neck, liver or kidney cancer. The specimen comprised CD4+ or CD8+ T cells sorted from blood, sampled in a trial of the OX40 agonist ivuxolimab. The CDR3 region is CASSLSGTFNGQYF. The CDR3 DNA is TGTGCCAGCAGCTTATCCGGGACTTTCAATGGGCAGTACTTC. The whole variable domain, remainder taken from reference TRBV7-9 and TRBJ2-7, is DTGVSQNPRHKITKRGQNVTFRCDPISEHNRLYWYRQTLGQGPEFLTYFQNEAQLEKSRLLSDRFSAERPKGSFSTLEIQRTEQGDSAMYLCASSLSGTFNGQYFGPGTRLTVT.